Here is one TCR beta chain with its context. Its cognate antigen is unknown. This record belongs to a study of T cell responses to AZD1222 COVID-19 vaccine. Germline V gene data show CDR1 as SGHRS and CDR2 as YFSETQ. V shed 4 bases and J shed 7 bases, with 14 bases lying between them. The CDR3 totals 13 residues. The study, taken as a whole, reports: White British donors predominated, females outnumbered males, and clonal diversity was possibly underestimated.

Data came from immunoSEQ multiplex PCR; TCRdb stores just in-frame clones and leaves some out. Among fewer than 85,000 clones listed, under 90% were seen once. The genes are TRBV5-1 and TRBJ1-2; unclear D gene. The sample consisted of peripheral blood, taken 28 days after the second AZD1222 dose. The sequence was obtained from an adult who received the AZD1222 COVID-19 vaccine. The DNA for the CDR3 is TGCGCCAGCAGCCTCGGTTTCCTCGGTGGCTACACCTTC. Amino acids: CASSLGFLGGYTF.